This T cell receptor (beta chain) was sequenced for a study of cytotoxic CD8 clonotypes in ibrutinib-treated CLL. Study background: Response material was collected after a median around 12 months of treatment, range 6 to 36.

With regard to this clone: The antigen remains undetermined.

Findings and limits, study-wide: Lymph node repertoires were not studied, and sampling times were unmatched.

T cells were sequenced at a targeted depth of 1 in 200,000 to 1 in 1 million. The data were produced by immunoSEQ multiplex PCR, yet TCRdb's version contains in-frame clones alone and is incomplete. Among about 140,000 clones, 70% to 90% were seen once, and the ten largest hold approximately 7.6%. PBMCs that had been cryopreserved were the source of about 2 micrograms of genomic DNA for TCR beta libraries. From germline, CDR1 is MDHEN and CDR2 SYDVKM. V gave up 4 bases and J gave up 10 bases, with 16 bases separating them. This CDR3 is 13 amino acids long. The sequence came from a human donor with chronic lymphocytic leukemia. The V call is TRBV28, the J call TRBJ1-1, with a weak D call TRBD1 (5 bases). Here the sequenced sample was PBMCs, taken after 36 months of ibrutinib treatment. The CDR3 is CASSSRPGGSAFF. Here the CDR3 DNA reads TGTGCCAGCAGTTCCAGGCCTGGGGGGTCAGCTTTCTTT.